This TCR beta chain was obtained from a study of blood T cell repertoires in COVID-19 (dated by TCRdb to the early 2020s). Broadly, across the study: Collaborator samples came from the United States, Italy and Spain and covered acute and convalescent phases of COVID-19. Samples were obtained from the ongoing ImmuneRACE study (first 160 participants) and from some 1,300 subjects provided by 6 global collaborators. The sample metadata nearly always contained a de-identified subject ID, COVID-19 status, age in years and sex. HLA class I and class II types, where available, came from metadata supplied by the sample provider rather than from assay-based typing. Deeply sampled blood TCRbeta repertoires from subjects exposed to, actively infected with, or recovered from COVID-19 were included in the dataset. The material from the prospective study consisted of cDNA or gDNA derived from T cells, B-cell-depleted T cells, or PBMCs. The repertoires were released in a freely available public database intended as a resource for research on the immune response to SARS-CoV-2. Broader findings and caveats from the paper: How much clinical and demographic metadata was included differed by source and by participant, and the metadata was provided uncurated.

TCRbeta CDR3 regions were amplified from genomic DNA by means of the immunoSEQ Assay, a bias-controlled multiplex PCR. As for how the authors treated the data: Nucleated cell counts per sample were estimated from amplification of reference gene primers within the assay. To quantify the absolute abundance of each unique TCRbeta CDR3 rearrangement, sequence reads were collapsed and filtered. Productive Simpson clonality was computed per sample as the square root of Simpson's diversity index over productive rearrangements. TCRdb carries this immuneACCESS record with in-frame sequences only. Its versions omit some clonotypes, under half of them owing to an unresolved V gene in the studies checked, with the rest unexplained. The DNA was the basis for D and trimming; V, J and clone size are from that table. Recorded for this sample are some 300,000 clones; around nine tenths of them occurred a single time. The ten largest account for 1% to 1.5% of the sample.

To note about this clone: Its antigen has not been determined. No much larger clone is present one base from it, and per-base qualities are unavailable.

Collaborating institutions collected whole blood in K2EDTA tubes following their own protocols. Collaborator samples were shipped for TCRbeta analysis as frozen whole blood, isolated PBMCs, or DNA extracted from either sample type. V loses 2 bases at its end and J loses 7 bases; junction bases beyond the gene matches: 7. As encoded in the germline V gene, CDR1 is MDHEN while CDR2 is SYDVKM. The CDR3 holds 14 amino acids from the cysteine to the phenylalanine. The kept DNA is CDR3 alone, 42 bases in frame from the first base. In this chain, TRBV28 is recombined with TRBJ2-5, with 7 central nucleotides matching TRBD1. Sequencing was done on a sample of peripheral blood. This clonotype was obtained from a man aged 65 to 85 with acute or convalescent COVID-19. The CDR3 is CASSLTIQGTTQYF. The DNA is TGTGCCAGCAGTTTAACTATACAGGGGACGACCCAGTACTTC.